This T cell receptor (beta chain) was identified during a study of blood T cell repertoires in COVID-19. TCRdb's table, derived via immunoSEQ multiplex PCR, lists solely in-frame clones and lacks some. The sample has about 400,000 clones; 88% are singletons. The V gene lost 0 bases and the J gene lost 1 base, with 9 bases spanning the gap. Looked up from germline, CDR1 is LGHDT and CDR2 is YNNKEL (reference sequence). The CDR3 runs 15 residues. Participants were aged about 18 to 89 years, lived in around 25 US areas, and enrolled virtually. Material: PBMCs or T cells enriched from blood (not recorded which). The J gene is TRBJ1-1, the V gene TRBV3-1 (or the pseudogene TRBV3-2); no reliable D call. The source of this sequence is a woman in her 40s with acute COVID-19. As DNA, the CDR3 is TGTGCCAGCAGCCAAGAATGGCTGAAGAACACTGAAGCTTTCTTT. It specifies CASSQEWLKNTEAFF.